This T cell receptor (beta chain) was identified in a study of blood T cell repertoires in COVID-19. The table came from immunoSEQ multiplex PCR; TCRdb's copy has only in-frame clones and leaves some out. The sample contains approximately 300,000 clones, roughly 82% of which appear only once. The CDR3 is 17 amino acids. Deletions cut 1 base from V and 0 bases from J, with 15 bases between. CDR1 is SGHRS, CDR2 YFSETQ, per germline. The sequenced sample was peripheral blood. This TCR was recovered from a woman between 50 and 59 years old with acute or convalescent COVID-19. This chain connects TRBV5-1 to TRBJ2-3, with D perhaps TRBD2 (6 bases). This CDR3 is CASSLSLSSGSTDTQYF. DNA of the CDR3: TGCGCCAGCAGCTTGTCCCTGAGTAGCGGTAGCACAGATACGCAGTATTTT.